The clone carrying this T cell receptor beta chain was counted only a few times. V was pared by 6 bases and J by 7 bases, with 16 bases between. CDR3 length equals 14 residues. Germline lookup yields CDR1 MDHEN and CDR2 SYDVKM. The sample is drawn from a study of blood T cell repertoires in COVID-19. The table came from immunoSEQ multiplex PCR; TCRdb's copy has only in-frame clones and leaves some out. The sample records hundreds of thousands of clones, nearly 90% being singletons. The rearrangement links TRBV28 to TRBJ2-1; D is ambiguous. Sequenced material: peripheral blood. The sequence derives from a woman aged 40 to 50 with COVID-19, enrolled during active disease. The CDR3 DNA reads TGTGCCAGCAGGGTGGCAGGATCGGCGAATGAGCAGTTCTTC. It translates to CASRVAGSANEQFF.